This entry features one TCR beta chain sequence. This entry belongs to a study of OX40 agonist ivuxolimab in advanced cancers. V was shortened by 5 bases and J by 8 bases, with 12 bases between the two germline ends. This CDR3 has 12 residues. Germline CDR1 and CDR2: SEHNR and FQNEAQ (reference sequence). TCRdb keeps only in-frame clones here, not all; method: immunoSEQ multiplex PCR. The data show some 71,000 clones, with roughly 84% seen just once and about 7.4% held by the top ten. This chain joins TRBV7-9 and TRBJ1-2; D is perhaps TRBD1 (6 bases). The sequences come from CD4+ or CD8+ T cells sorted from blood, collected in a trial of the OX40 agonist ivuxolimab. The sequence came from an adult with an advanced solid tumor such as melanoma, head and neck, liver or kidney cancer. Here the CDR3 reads CASSPTGSGYTF. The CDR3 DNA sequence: TGTGCCAGCAGCCCGACAGGAAGCGGCTACACCTTC.